A selection of T cell receptor beta chains follows, all from one sample in a study of cytomegalovirus exposure and HLA in healthy donors. Assay: immunoSEQ multiplex PCR; the TCRdb copy retains only in-frame clones and omits some. The sample holds more than 95,000 clones, roughly 79% seen once. Material: PBMCs. All receptors come from a man between 60 and 75 years old in good health and CMV-seropositive. Both conserved end residues are part of each CDR3. A D gene is named only where the DNA matches it firmly. Only some rows state a clone size, as once, few, many or a class for expanded clones.

D gene	clone size	V gene	J gene	CDR3 DNA	CDR3 protein
TRBD1	NA	TRBV19	TRBJ1-1	TGTGCCAGTAGTCTCATGGGGACAGGGGGCTCACAGACTGAAGCTTTCTTT	CASSLMGTGGSQTEAFF
TRBD1	NA	TRBV7-2	TRBJ1-1	TGTGCCAGCACCCCAGGGGGCAGCGGTGAAGCTTTCTTT	CASTPGGSGEAFF
NA	NA	TRBV6-4	TRBJ2-7	TGTGCCAGGGGCTCGGTACTGACCTACGAGCAGTACTTC	CARGSVLTYEQYF
TRBD1	NA	TRBV12-5	TRBJ1-5	TGTGCTAGTGGTTTGGTCCGCCGGGGGCTAAGGTTTAGGGGGCTATATAGCAATCAGCCCCAGCATTTT	CASGLVRRGLRFRGLYSNQPQHF
TRBD2	once	TRBV2	TRBJ2-5	TGTGCCAGCAGTGAGATCGGGGGGGCCACAGAGACCCAGTACTTC	CASSEIGGATETQYF
TRBD2	NA	TRBV6-1	TRBJ2-1	TGTGCCAGCAGTCCCACTAGCGGGGTGTGGAATGAGCAGTTCTTC	CASSPTSGVWNEQFF
NA	NA	TRBV6-6	TRBJ2-7	TGTGCCAGCGCCTTGAAGAGCTGGGAGCAGTACTTC	CASALKSWEQYF
TRBD1	NA	TRBV5-4	TRBJ1-1	TGTGCCAGCAGCTGGTCCGGGACAGGGGACAGGAAAGCTTTCTTT	CASSWSGTGDRKAFF
NA	few	TRBV4-1	TRBJ1-5	TGCGCCAGCAGCTCAGCTGCAGGGGCGAATAATCAGCCCCAGCATTTT	CASSSAAGANNQPQHF
NA	NA	TRBV28	TRBJ2-4	TGTGCCAGCAGTTGGGGACCGGGAGATTTAGCCAAAAACATTCAGTACTTC	CASSWGPGDLAKNIQYF
TRBD2	NA	TRBV7-9	TRBJ2-2	TGTGCCAGCAGCTACGGACTAGCGAACACCGGGGAGCTGTTTTTT	CASSYGLANTGELFF
TRBD1	NA	TRBV15	TRBJ2-5	TGTGCCACCAGCAGAGATCGGGAGACAGGGGGGACCCAGTACTTC	CATSRDRETGGTQYF
TRBD2	NA	TRBV15	TRBJ2-7	TGTGCCACAACCGCAAGGGGTGGCGGGGGGCTGGGTAACGAGCAGTACTTC	CATTARGGGGLGNEQYF
TRBD1	NA	TRBV9	TRBJ1-4	TGTGCCAGCAGCTCCTCAGGGGGCGCGACTGAAAAACTGTTTTTT	CASSSSGGATEKLFF
NA	NA	TRBV27	TRBJ2-4	TGTGCCAGCAGTCCCCTAGGCCCGAACATTCAGTACTTC	CASSPLGPNIQYF
NA	NA	TRBV29-1	TRBJ1-1	TGCAGCGTTGAAGGGTCAGGGGATCGATTCCCTGAAGCTTTCTTT	CSVEGSGDRFPEAFF
TRBD1	NA	TRBV4-1	TRBJ2-1	TGCGCCAGCAGCCATCAGGGGGCAGTCAATGAGCAGTTCTTC	CASSHQGAVNEQFF
TRBD1	NA	TRBV9	TRBJ2-1	TGTGCCAGCAGCAATCAGGGGGCCGCTTGGGATGAGCAGTTCTTC	CASSNQGAAWDEQFF
TRBD2	NA	TRBV6-6	TRBJ2-5	TGTGCCAGCAGTTACGGGGGGGGTAGAGGGGAGACCCAGTACTTC	CASSYGGGRGETQYF
NA	NA	TRBV5-5	TRBJ1-2	TGTGCCAGCAGCTTCCCCATCGGGGGCTACACCTTC	CASSFPIGGYTF
TRBD1	NA	TRBV5-1	TRBJ1-1	TGCGCCAGTGGGACAGGGGGCGTGGGCACTGAAGCTTTCTTT	CASGTGGVGTEAFF
TRBD1	NA	TRBV7-9	TRBJ2-7	TGTTCCAGCAGCTTAAGGTGGGACAGGGAAGGAATATCCTACGAGCAGTACTTC	CSSSLRWDREGISYEQYF
TRBD2	NA	TRBV2	TRBJ2-5	TGTGCCAGCAACCCTAGCGGGGGGGCCCGAGAGACCCAGTACTTC	CASNPSGGARETQYF
NA	once	TRBV7-9	TRBJ1-1	TGTTCCAGCAGCTTGAGACAGGATGAAGCTTTCTTT	CSSSLRQDEAFF
TRBD2	once	TRBV5-1	TRBJ2-1	TGCGCCAGCAGCTTGGAAGCGGGGGGCCATTACAATGAGCAGTTCTTC	CASSLEAGGHYNEQFF
NA	NA	TRBV19	TRBJ2-5	TGTGCCAGTAGTGGGGGGGCCCTCCAAGAGACCCAGTACTTC	CASSGGALQETQYF
TRBD1	NA	TRBV7-2	TRBJ1-2	TGTGCCAGCAGCTTACCGGGGACAGCTTATGGCTACACCTTC	CASSLPGTAYGYTF
NA	once	TRBV6-4	TRBJ2-2	TGTGCCAGCAGTGAACAGGGAGGGAGCACCGGGGAGCTGTTTTTT	CASSEQGGSTGELFF
TRBD1	once	TRBV7-3	TRBJ2-3	TGTGCCAGCAGCCACACCCGGGACAGGGGCACAGATACGCAGTATTTT	CASSHTRDRGTDTQYF
NA	NA	TRBV5-6	TRBJ1-1	TGTGCCAGCAGGCCGGCAGGCCCGAACACTGAAGCTTTCTTT	CASRPAGPNTEAFF
TRBD1	NA	TRBV6-1	TRBJ1-5	TGTGCCAGCAGTGTGACAGGGTCGAGCAATCAGCCCCAGCATTTT	CASSVTGSSNQPQHF
NA	NA	TRBV27	TRBJ2-7	TGTGCCAGCAGTTCCGCGGGTGGTTCCTACGAGCAGTACTTC	CASSSAGGSYEQYF
NA	few	TRBV6-1	TRBJ2-1	TGTGCCAGCAGTCGGCAGGGGGGCTATGAGCAGTTCTTC	CASSRQGGYEQFF
NA	NA	TRBV11-1	TRBJ1-1	TGTGCCAGCAGCTTCGACAGGAACACTGAAGCTTTCTTT	CASSFDRNTEAFF
NA	few	TRBV5-6	TRBJ2-1	TGTGCCAGCAGCTTGCATCATGAGCAGTTCTTC	CASSLHHEQFF
TRBD1	NA	TRBV5-6	TRBJ1-6	TGTGCCAGCAGCTTTATACCGGGACAGGGGAATTCACCCCTCCACTTT	CASSFIPGQGNSPLHF
NA	once	TRBV9	TRBJ2-2	TGTGCCAGCAGCGTACAGGGAAGGGACACCGGGGAGCTGTTTTTT	CASSVQGRDTGELFF
NA	NA	TRBV2	TRBJ2-3	TGTGCCAGCAGTGAAGAGGCTAGCGCTAGCACAGATACGCAGTATTTT	CASSEEASASTDTQYF
NA	NA	TRBV15	TRBJ2-1	TGTGCCACCAGCAGAGCGCAGGGAATTTACAATGAGCAGTTCTTC	CATSRAQGIYNEQFF
NA	few	TRBV6-1	TRBJ1-4	TGTGCCAGCAGTGAAGGCCAGGGAACTAATGAAAAACTGTTTTTT	CASSEGQGTNEKLFF
TRBD1	NA	TRBV10-1	TRBJ2-5	TGCGCCAGCAGTGATGGTGGGACAGGGGTAGAGACCCAGTACTTC	CASSDGGTGVETQYF
NA	NA	TRBV19	TRBJ1-3	TGTGCCAGTACGTACGGAGGGACCATATATTTT	CASTYGGTIYF
TRBD2	NA	TRBV4-3	TRBJ2-5	TGCGCCAGCAGCCAAACCGGGACTAGACAAGAGACCCAGTACTTC	CASSQTGTRQETQYF
NA	NA	TRBV7-3	TRBJ2-5	TGTGCCAGCAGCTTAGGTAGTAGAGAGACCCAGTACTTC	CASSLGSRETQYF
TRBD2	NA	TRBV7-3	TRBJ2-2	TGTGCCAGCAGCTTAGCTAGCGGGGGAACCGGGGAGCTGTTTTTT	CASSLASGGTGELFF
NA	NA	TRBV6-4	TRBJ1-2	TGTGCCAGCAACCCCCATAGCAGCTTCTACACCTTC	CASNPHSSFYTF
NA	NA	TRBV18	TRBJ2-5	TGTGCCAGCTCCCTCACAGGGCGGGAGGAGACCCAGTACTTC	CASSLTGREETQYF
NA	once	TRBV5-1	TRBJ1-6	TGCGCCAGCAGCTTGGCCTCAGGGGCCGGTTTTTCACCCCTCCACTTT	CASSLASGAGFSPLHF
NA	once	TRBV14	TRBJ1-1	TGTGCCAGCAGCCCTCCTGGGGCGACCACTGAAGCTTTCTTT	CASSPPGATTEAFF
TRBD2	NA	TRBV7-8	TRBJ2-5	TGTGCCAGCAGCTTTAGACTAGCGGGGGGGCCTGAGACCCAGTACTTC	CASSFRLAGGPETQYF
TRBD1	NA	TRBV27	TRBJ1-2	TGTGCCAGCAGCTCCGACAGGGTTTGGGGCTACACCTTC	CASSSDRVWGYTF
TRBD2	NA	TRBV19	TRBJ2-3	TGTGCCAGTAGCCTAGGCTGGACTAGCGGGACTAGCACAGATACGCAGTATTTT	CASSLGWTSGTSTDTQYF
TRBD2	NA	TRBV19	TRBJ2-4	TGTGCCAGTATACCGGGGGGGCGCGCCAAAAACATTCAGTACTTC	CASIPGGRAKNIQYF
TRBD1	NA	TRBV5-1	TRBJ2-2	TGCGCCAGCGCCGGAAGACAGGGAAACACCGGGGAGCTGTTTTTT	CASAGRQGNTGELFF
NA	few	TRBV5-4	TRBJ1-4	TGTGCCAGCAGCCCCACGCAGGGTTCTAATGAAAAACTGTTTTTT	CASSPTQGSNEKLFF